The 18 T cell receptor beta chains below all came from one sample that was sequenced in a study of blood T cells in healthy people across ages. PCR was performed a second time for roughly 7 to 12 cycles using a sample-barcoded 5' primer and a J-beta primer mix. In TCRdb, the 5' RACE reads were re-called with MiXCR into one record per CDR3 protein. This sample has 980,000 or so distinct CDR3 sequences, with around 49% found just once. The sequenced sample was blood. These receptors all come from a young man in good health.

This clonotype occurred a few times. V is TRBV27 and J is TRBJ2-1, with 12 bases that match TRBD2. Per germline, CDR1 MNHEY and CDR2 SMNVEV (reference sequence). J was trimmed by 6 bases and V by 5 bases; bases with no gene match: 8. This CDR3 contains 16 residues. CDR3 sequence reads: CASSPYTSGGPNEQFF. The CDR3 DNA follows: TGTGCCAGCAGTCCGTACACTAGCGGGGGGCCCAATGAGCAGTTCTTC.

V gene TRBV7-9 combines with J gene TRBJ2-7; D is uncertain. Looked up from germline, CDR1 is SEHNR and CDR2 is FQNEAQ (reference sequence). The ends were cut back, 5 bases at V and 2 bases at J, with 16 bases in the middle. The CDR3 totals 15 residues. CDR3 loop: CASSPLGGATYEQYF. The CDR3 DNA is TGTGCCAGCAGCCCGCTTGGCGGAGCCACCTACGAGCAGTACTTC.

The chain joins TRBV7-2 to TRBJ2-1; D might be TRBD1 (6 bases). Near its end, the DNA agrees better with TRBJ2-7, so the J call may be wrong. This CDR3 contains 16 residues. Germline assignment: CDR1 SGHTA and CDR2 FQGNSA. The CDR3: CASSFPGVSSYNEQYF. The CDR3 DNA is TGTGCCAGCAGCTTCCCAGGGGTAAGCTCCTACAATGAGCAGTACTTC.

This clonotype occurred a few times. For the CDR3, the DNA is TGTGCCAGCAGTGAATTGGAGGGGCAGGATGGCTACACCTTC. This translates into CASSELEGQDGYTF. This chain connects TRBV2 to TRBJ1-2; TRBD1 is a possible D gene (5 bases). Per germline, CDR1 SNHLY and CDR2 FYNNEI. V was shortened by 2 bases and J by 6 bases, with 13 bases between the two germline ends. This CDR3 comprises 14 residues.

The chain has TRBV27 and TRBJ2-1; D might be TRBD1 (6 bases). CDR1 MNHEY and CDR2 SMNVEV come from the germline V gene (reference sequence). The CDR3 runs to 12 residues. V was trimmed by 3 bases and J by 10 bases, leaving 10 bases between them. The CDR3, as DNA: TGTGCCAGCAGTTTCCTCGGGACAGAGCAGTTCTTC. Residues: CASSFLGTEQFF.

This chain connects TRBV7-2 to TRBJ2-5; TRBD2 is a possible D gene (6 bases). The CDR3 length is 13 residues. Trimming took off 1 base at V and 13 bases at J, with 16 bases between the two ends. Germline loops: CDR1 SGHTA, CDR2 FQGNSA. The CDR3 here is CASSLVFGQGGYF. The CDR3 DNA reads as TGTGCCAGCAGCTTAGTATTTGGGCAGGGAGGGTACTTC.

This clonotype was recorded a few times. The rearrangement uses TRBV2 and TRBJ2-3; possibly TRBD2 for D (6 bases). The CDR3 runs 14 residues. The V and J ends lost 10 bases and 0 bases respectively, with 14 bases between them. Germline CDR1 SNHLY, CDR2 FYNNEI. The CDR3 loop reads CATITLASTDTQYF. The CDR3 DNA reads as TGTGCCACCATAACTCTAGCGAGCACAGATACGCAGTATTTT.

This clonotype was seen only a few times. This rearrangement joins TRBV5-4 to TRBJ2-1; 12 nucleotides agree with TRBD2. The CDR3 is 16 residues long. Germline CDR1 is SGHNT and CDR2 is YYREEE (reference sequence). V was pared by 4 bases and J by 4 bases, with 6 bases of the junction left unmatched. The CDR3 loop is CASSLSSGGVYNEQFF. Here the CDR3 DNA reads TGTGCCAGCAGCCTGTCTAGCGGGGGGGTTTACAATGAGCAGTTCTTC.

This clonotype showed up just a few times. This chain joins TRBV20-1 and TRBJ2-3; D perhaps matches TRBD2 (5 bases). The CDR3 has 18 amino acids. Trimming pared 1 base from V and 0 bases from J, leaving 20 bases between. Germline assignment: CDR1 DFQATT and CDR2 SNEGSKA (reference sequence). CDR3 coding DNA: TGCAGTGCTAGAGGCGCACTAGATACCTCCTTCAGCACAGATACGCAGTATTTT. Amino acid sequence: CSARGALDTSFSTDTQYF.

This chain connects TRBV6-6 to TRBJ1-1, with D maybe TRBD1 (6 bases). Germline V gene sequence: CDR1 MNHNY, CDR2 SVGAGI (reference sequence). This CDR3 is built from 14 residues. The ends were cut back, 2 bases at V and 2 bases at J, with 9 bases in the middle. CDR3 sequence reads: CASSYTGTNTEAFF. The DNA of the CDR3 is TGTGCCAGCAGTTACACAGGGACCAACACTGAAGCTTTCTTT.

The chain uses TRBV12-3 or TRBV12-4 and TRBJ2-7, with TRBD1 identical over 8 bases. The junction had 6 bases not matched to a gene; V was cut back by 5 bases and J by 3 bases. The CDR3 sequence is 14 residues long. The CDR3 sequence: CASSGLTGDYEQYF. CDR3 nucleotide sequence: TGTGCCAGCAGTGGCCTGACAGGGGACTACGAGCAGTACTTC.

The gene calls are TRBV12-3 or TRBV12-4 and TRBJ2-1; D not resolved. The CDR3 loop spans 18 amino acids. The V gene lost 2 bases and the J gene lost 0 bases, with 17 bases spanning the gap. In DNA form, the CDR3 reads TGTGCCAGCAGTTTACTCTCCGGGTTACTGAGCTCCTACAATGAGCAGTTCTTC. It specifies CASSLLSGLLSSYNEQFF.

This clonotype was seen a handful of times. A much bigger clone sits one base away, suggesting this may be a read error. The chain recombines TRBV6-4 with TRBJ2-3; D possibly corresponds to TRBD2 (6 bases). The CDR3 consists of 15 residues. The V gene's germline CDR1 is MRHNA and CDR2 SNTAGT. Deletions cut 3 bases from V and 6 bases from J, with 16 bases between. This CDR3 is CASSEVGGAGDTQYF. The CDR3 nucleotides read TGTGCCAGCAGTGAGGTAGGAGGGGCTGGCGATACGCAGTATTTT.

Notes on this clonotype: This may be a read error: a much more frequent sequence differs by one nucleotide. The chain couples TRBV6-1 to TRBJ2-4; tentative D call: TRBD1 (6 bases). Trimming shortened V by 4 bases and J by 7 bases, and 17 bases separated the two germline ends. Germline CDR1 reads MNHNS; CDR2 reads SASEGT. This CDR3 has 15 residues. CDR3 sequence (DNA): TGTGCCAGCAGTGGTAAATCGGGACACGGGAACATTCAGTACTTC. Its translation: CASSGKSGHGNIQYF.

In regard to this clonotype: A much larger clone sits a single nucleotide away, making a read error possible. V is TRBV4-1 and J is TRBJ1-1; D is unclear. Per the germline V gene, CDR1 is MGHRA and CDR2 is YSYEKL. CDR3 length: 15 residues. The ends were cut back, 4 bases at V and 6 bases at J, with 18 bases in the middle. The CDR3 loop is CASSPFAVPGAEAFF. The CDR3 nucleotides are TGCGCCAGCAGCCCTTTCGCAGTACCTGGGGCTGAAGCTTTCTTT.

The gene calls are TRBV20-1 and TRBJ2-5; maybe TRBD2 (6 bases). The length of the CDR3 is 14 residues. V lost 6 bases and J lost 4, with 18 bases in between. Germline V gene lookup returns CDR1 DFQATT and CDR2 SNEGSKA (reference sequence). The CDR3 region is CSALAGLGRETQYF. CDR3 sequence (DNA): TGCAGTGCGTTGGCGGGGTTGGGTAGAGAGACCCAGTACTTC.

This clonotype came up many times. The V gene is TRBV6-4, the J gene TRBJ2-2, with 10 bases matching TRBD2. V lost 6 bases, J lost 7 bases, and 8 bases stayed unmatched. The CDR3 has 15 amino acids. Germline V CDR1 and CDR2: MRHNA, SNTAGT. The CDR3 DNA sequence: TGTGCCAGCAGCCCAGCGGGGGGGGAAGACGGGGAGCTGTTTTTT. As protein: CASSPAGGEDGELFF.

The gene calls are TRBV29-1 and TRBJ2-3; D possibly matches TRBD1 or TRBD2 (5 bases each). The CDR3 runs 13 residues. Trimming shortened V by 7 bases and J by 2 bases, and 13 bases separated the two germline ends. Per the germline V gene, CDR1 is SQVTM and CDR2 is ANQGSEA. CDR3 sequence (DNA): TGCAGCGCGCACTGGGGGAACACAGATACGCAGTATTTT. Its translation is CSAHWGNTDTQYF.